A selection of T cell receptor beta chains follows, all from one sample in a study of T cells in Graves' hyperthyroidism and ophthalmopathy. TCRdb re-derived calls from the multiplex PCR reads in MiXCR, one entry per CDR3 protein. The sample lists around 600,000 distinct CDR3 sequences; about 15% were seen once. The sample consisted of blood. All receptors derive from a woman in her 50s with Graves' ophthalmopathy. CDR3s leave out the opening cysteine and the closing phenylalanine or tryptophan. Fields, in order: CDR3 length, J gene, V gene, CDR3 protein.

12 TRBJ2-7 TRBV7-2 ASSLEAGAMEQY
12 TRBJ2-5 TRBV19 ASSIRDNRLTQY
14 TRBJ2-7 TRBV4-3 ASSQGTSGRGYEQY
15 TRBJ2-5 TRBV7-8 ASSLGSGRGLVETQY
15 TRBJ2-2 TRBV24-1 ATSDPSTGANTGELF
15 TRBJ1-1 TRBV28 ASSLLYRRTENTEAF
11 TRBJ1-3 TRBV6-2/TRBV6-3 ATQGAVGNTIY
11 TRBJ2-7 TRBV13 ASSARGVYEQY
10 TRBJ2-2 TRBV12-3/TRBV12-4 ASSFNTGKLF
13 TRBJ2-7 TRBV6-1 ASSFTSQTQYEQY
13 TRBJ2-7 TRBV4-1 ASSQTGTGAYEQY
11 TRBJ1-4 TRBV29-1 SVDDRGGEKLF
10 TRBJ2-7 TRBV20-1 SARMGPGEQY
16 TRBJ2-6 TRBV5-1 ASSLELALFSGANVLT
13 TRBJ1-5 TRBV4-2 ASSQEDTINQPQH
13 TRBJ2-7 TRBV14 ASSQGSGSSYEQY
14 TRBJ2-5 TRBV3-1 ASSRVRGRAVETQY
13 TRBJ2-7 TRBV4-3 ASSQDRSLTHEQY
12 TRBJ1-2 TRBV27 ASSRWTGSQGYT
12 TRBJ1-1 TRBV19 ASSHQGGNTEAF
14 TRBJ2-2 TRBV5-8 ASSTRDRRFTGELF
13 TRBJ2-2 TRBV18 ASSPASTGTGELF
14 TRBJ2-7 TRBV4-1 ASSQELQGARYEQY
14 TRBJ2-1 TRBV7-8 ASSLAGGRFYNEQF
13 TRBJ2-3 TRBV12-3/TRBV12-4 ASSLTATDTDTQY
10 TRBJ1-2 TRBV20-1 SASTTGGGYT
9 TRBJ1-1 TRBV27 ASRRWDEAF
13 TRBJ1-2 TRBV27 ASSLGSGANYGYT
13 TRBJ2-6 TRBV28 ASSPSISGANVLT
13 TRBJ2-2 TRBV7-2 ASTEAAGGPGELF
11 TRBJ1-1 TRBV7-9 ASSTTKNTEAF
12 TRBJ2-7 TRBV5-6 ASRLSGKDYEQY
11 TRBJ2-7 TRBV20-1 SAGDTRTYEQY
13 TRBJ2-1 TRBV9 ASSVGVGAYNERF
12 TRBJ2-7 TRBV28 ASSLLREFREQY
12 TRBJ1-1 TRBV27 ASSLGQDNTEAF
13 TRBJ2-1 TRBV18 ASSPLAGDGNEQF
11 TRBJ2-1 TRBV14 ASSQRQINEQF
14 TRBJ2-5 TRBV18 ASSPPVAGAEETQY
13 TRBJ1-1 TRBV10-3 AIKDSFGSRTEAF
10 TRBJ1-1 TRBV28 ASSYTGFMAF
13 TRBJ2-1 TRBV7-9 ATAVGDTYYNEQF
11 TRBJ2-5 TRBV20-1 SARGADQETQY
11 TRBJ2-5 TRBV11-2 ASSQGTGETQY
14 TRBJ2-1 TRBV24-1 ATSDNKFPSYNEQF
15 TRBJ2-1 TRBV4-3 ASSQDGRGSSYNEQF
6 TRBJ2-3 TRBV20-1 SADTQY
17 TRBJ2-7 TRBV12-3/TRBV12-4 ASSGPGTSGRKGTYEQY
11 TRBJ1-6 TRBV27 ASRTRAGSPLH
15 TRBJ2-2 TRBV5-1 ASSSKVTPNRGGELF
12 TRBJ2-1 TRBV15 ATSRVISYNEQF
14 TRBJ1-3 TRBV18 ASSPQGRISGNTIY
15 TRBJ2-2 TRBV7-9 ASSPSLAGAHTGELF
10 TRBJ2-3 TRBV12-5 ASGLLEESQY
13 TRBJ2-7 TRBV7-2 ASSLEGQGADEQY